This T cell receptor beta chain was identified in a study of control samples from healthy donors and cancer patients. CDR1 is PRHDT and CDR2 is FYEKMQ in the germline V gene (reference sequence). The germline V and J ends were trimmed by 5 bases and 4 bases, with 20 bases remaining between them. The CDR3 extends over 16 amino acids. Generated by immunoSEQ multiplex PCR, the TCRdb table keeps only in-frame clones and is missing some. The sample yields roughly 450,000 clones, 80% to 95% seen once. The receptor comes from a man in his forties or fifties with head and neck cancer. The source material was PBMCs. J is TRBJ1-2 and V is TRBV13; TRBD1 is a possible D gene (5 bases). CDR3 coding DNA: TGTGCCAGCAGCGACGGACCGGGGGAGGGTTTCTATGGCTACACCTTC. The encoded protein is CASSDGPGEGFYGYTF.